A single sample gave rise to the 13 T cell receptor beta chains below, sequenced in a study of PD-1 blockade in classical Hodgkin lymphoma. After autologous stem cell transplantation all patients relapsed, and prior brentuximab vedotin exposure differed between cohorts. Magnetic negative selection, applied to thawed PBMCs, was used to isolate the CD8+ T cells. Sequencing used immunoSEQ multiplex PCR; TCRdb keeps in-frame clones, though not all of them. The table has 10,000 to 15,000 clones, around four fifths seen once. Here the sequenced sample was CD8+ T cells from blood, taken at baseline. These receptors came from a human donor with classical Hodgkin lymphoma.

V is TRBV5-4 and J is TRBJ2-5; TRBD1 aligns across 8 bases. This CDR3 has 16 amino acids. Germline CDR1 and CDR2: SGHNT and YYREEE (reference sequence). The ends lost 0 bases at V and 2 bases at J; junction bases unmatched: 6. CDR3 protein: CASSLDTGGLQETQYF. The CDR3, as DNA: TGTGCCAGCAGCTTGGATACAGGGGGGCTACAAGAGACCCAGTACTTC.

The CDR3 spells CASSDRQEVQPQHF. The CDR3 DNA reads TGTGCCAGCAGTGACCGACAGGAGGTTCAGCCCCAGCATTTT. V and J are TRBV2 and TRBJ1-5; weak D call: TRBD1 (6 bases). Between the trimmed V and J ends, which lost 3 bases and 6 bases, there was a span of 12 bases. Germline lookup yields CDR1 SNHLY and CDR2 FYNNEI. CDR3 length: 14 amino acids. The full variable domain, completed using reference TRBV2 and TRBJ1-5, is EPEVTQTPSHQVTQMGQEVILRCVPISNHLYFYWYRQILGQKVEFLVSFYNNEISEKSEIFDDQFSVERPDGSNFTLKIRSTKLEDSAMYFCASSDRQEVQPQHFGDGTRLSIL.

The chain carries TRBV2 and TRBJ2-3, with TRBD2 identical over 9 bases. The V gene's germline CDR1 is SNHLY and CDR2 FYNNEI. This CDR3 has 16 amino acids. The V segment lost 0 bases and the J segment 2 bases; nucleotides outside the gene matches: 3. The CDR3 protein is CASSEAAGGYTDTQYF. CDR3 in DNA: TGTGCCAGCAGTGAAGCGGCGGGGGGGTACACAGATACGCAGTATTTT.

This clone has more than one count but fewer than ten. Other nucleotide sequences in the sample specify the same CDR3. This chain links TRBV27 with TRBJ1-2, with 12 bases aligning to TRBD1. Germline-derived CDR1 and CDR2 are MNHEY and SMNVEV (reference sequence). The CDR3 extends over 13 amino acids. V trimming: 6 bases; J trimming: 8 bases; junction bases outside the gene matches: 4. The DNA of the CDR3 is TGTGCCAGCAGGGGACAGGGGGCAGGAGGCTACACCTTC. Translation: CASRGQGAGGYTF.

This clone was detected once. The chain has TRBV5-1 and TRBJ1-3; D unresolved. The V gene's germline CDR1 is SGHRS and CDR2 YFSETQ. V gave up 2 bases and J gave up 7 bases, with 7 bases separating them. The CDR3 is made up of 12 amino acids. In nucleotides, the CDR3 is TGCGCCAGCAGCTTTATACCCAACACCATATATTTT. Protein: CASSFIPNTIYF.

CDR3 nucleotide sequence: TGTGCCAGCAGCTTAGCGGGTGGCTGGGCTAGCACAGATACGCAGTATTTT. Protein product: CASSLAGGWASTDTQYF. V is TRBV7-6 and J is TRBJ2-3, with unresolved D. Germline CDR1 reads SGHVS; CDR2 reads FNYEAQ. This CDR3 comprises 17 residues. Trimming removed 0 bases at V and 0 bases at J, with 13 bases between.

This clone showed up just once. This sequence joins TRBV4-3 and TRBJ1-4; D unresolved. Germline values: CDR1 LGHNA, CDR2 YSLEER. The CDR3 consists of 14 residues. Trimming removed 1 base from V and 7 bases from J, with 10 bases in between. This CDR3 reads CASSQGRRSEKLFF. The CDR3 DNA is TGCGCCAGCAGCCAAGGGAGGAGGAGTGAAAAACTGTTTTTT.

Points on this clone: One junction end disagrees with the germline gene, perhaps due to a read error. The chain joins TRBV5-4 to TRBJ2-1; no reliable D call. The CDR3 is made up of 14 amino acids. Germline V gives CDR1 SGHNT, CDR2 YYREEE (reference sequence). The CDR3 DNA sequence: TGTGCCAGCCGCTTCTCGGTCCGTCGGCGGGAGCAGTTCTTC. This encodes CASRFSVRRREQFF.

The CDR3 DNA reads TGTGCCAGCAGCCAGAGTAGCGGGGGTTTTGAGACCCAGTACTTC. It yields the protein CASSQSSGGFETQYF. V is TRBV4-2 and J is TRBJ2-5, with 9 bases identical to TRBD2. V lost 3 bases to trimming and J lost 5 bases; unmatched junction nucleotides: 7. The CDR3 loop spans 15 amino acids. Germline V lookup: CDR1 LGHNA, CDR2 YNFKEQ.

The chain recombines TRBV15 with TRBJ2-3; 8 nucleotides line up with TRBD2. The junction had 5 bases not matched to a gene; V was cut back by 0 bases and J by 3 bases. Germline CDR1 and CDR2: LNHNV and YYDKDF (reference sequence). The CDR3 totals 16 residues. The CDR3 reads CATSRDPGGPTDTQYF. The CDR3 coding sequence is TGTGCCACCAGCAGAGATCCGGGGGGGCCGACAGATACGCAGTATTTT.

The chain joins TRBV2 to TRBJ1-2, with 7 bases fitting TRBD1. The CDR3 extends over 15 amino acids. Germline V gene data show CDR1 as SNHLY and CDR2 as FYNNEI. Losses at the gene ends were 5 bases for V and 2 bases for J; bases not matched to a gene: 8. CDR3 region: CASSTTGDVNYGYTF. The CDR3 nucleotides read TGTGCCAGCAGTACCACAGGGGACGTAAACTATGGCTACACCTTC.

The chain carries TRBV15 and TRBJ2-7, with TRBD1 identical over 10 bases. The ends lost 1 base at V and 3 bases at J; junction bases unmatched: 3. This CDR3 region has 15 residues. Looked up from germline, CDR1 is LNHNV and CDR2 is YYDKDF (reference sequence). The CDR3 DNA is TGTGCCACCAGCAGAGGCCGGGACAGGGGCTACGAGCAGTACTTC. It encodes CATSRGRDRGYEQYF. Full variable domain (remainder filled in from reference TRBV15 and TRBJ2-7): DAMVIQNPRYQVTQFGKPVTLSCSQTLNHNVMYWYQQKSSQAPKLLFHYYDKDFNNEADTPDNFQSRRPNTSFCFLDIRSPGLGDTAMYLCATSRGRDRGYEQYFGPGTRLTVT.

The V call is TRBV7-9, the J call TRBJ2-5; D assignment may be TRBD1 or TRBD2 (5 bases each). The ends were cut back, 5 bases at V and 0 bases at J, with 13 bases in the middle. The CDR3 has 15 residues. Germline V gene sequence: CDR1 SEHNR, CDR2 FQNEAQ (reference sequence). The CDR3: CASSGGPRDQETQYF. As DNA, the CDR3 is TGTGCCAGCAGCGGGGGACCGAGAGACCAAGAGACCCAGTACTTC. The full variable domain, rest sourced from reference TRBV7-9 and TRBJ2-5, is DTGVSQNPRHKITKRGQNVTFRCDPISEHNRLYWYRQTLGQGPEFLTYFQNEAQLEKSRLLSDRFSAERPKGSFSTLEIQRTEQGDSAMYLCASSGGPRDQETQYFGPGTRLLVL.